The T cell receptor (beta chain) described here comes from a study of regulatory T cells in long-lasting Graves disease. CDR3-region Arm-PCR and iRepertoire HTBI primers produced the TCR beta libraries. Each CDR3 protein gets one entry after TCRdb re-called the multiplex PCR reads with MiXCR. The profile shows about 320,000 distinct CDR3 sequences, 18% of them singletons. V gave up 2 bases and J gave up 4 bases, with 11 bases separating them. The CDR3 has 14 amino acids. Germline CDR1 and CDR2: MDHEN and SYDVKM. This sample's time point: newly diagnosed GD, antithyroid drugs for less than 3 months. From RNA extracted from PBMCs, the TCR library was made. The table lists this clonotype with a count of one.

This specimen consisted of peripheral blood mononuclear cells (PBMCs), obtained at new diagnosis, from a patient treated with antithyroid drugs. The sequence was collected from a female donor with Graves disease. The gene calls are TRBV28 and TRBJ1-2, with TRBD1 as a possible D gene (5 bases). The CDR3 DNA follows: TGTGCCAGCAGTTTAATCGGGACCGGCTATGGCTACACCTTC. The encoded protein is CASSLIGTGYGYTF.